This T cell receptor beta chain was recovered during a study of T cells in Graves' hyperthyroidism and ophthalmopathy. Study outcomes and limitations: Model predictions of ophthalmopathy came a median approximately 6 months before onset. Blood also held most thyroid clonotypes expanded beyond 0.001. Patients with ophthalmopathy were separated from those with stable hyperthyroidism by a 13 V-J model.

In its sample, this clonotype was seen many times. Its antigen is undetermined. Trimming removed 4 bases from V and 7 bases from J, with 10 bases in between. The CDR3 extends over 11 amino acids. Per germline, CDR1 GTSNPN and CDR2 SVGIG (reference sequence). RNA transcripts provided the source from which TCR beta CDR3 regions were amplified. Researchers ran a first-round RT-PCR on the TCR CDR3 using the HTBI primer set. TCRdb re-called the multiplex PCR reads with MiXCR, one entry per CDR3 protein. The sample yields about half a million distinct CDR3 sequences, 15% to 20% seen once. Clinical symptoms, serum thyroxine and TRAb, thyroid ultrasound and orbital computed tomography together formed the diagnostic basis.

The receptor was isolated from a woman aged 25 to 39 with Graves' ophthalmopathy. This sequence joins TRBV30 and TRBJ1-2; D is uncertain. Sequencing was carried out using blood. CDR3 amino acids: CAWTRRGGYTF. The CDR3 bases are TGTGCCTGGACCCGCCGGGGTGGCTACACCTTC.